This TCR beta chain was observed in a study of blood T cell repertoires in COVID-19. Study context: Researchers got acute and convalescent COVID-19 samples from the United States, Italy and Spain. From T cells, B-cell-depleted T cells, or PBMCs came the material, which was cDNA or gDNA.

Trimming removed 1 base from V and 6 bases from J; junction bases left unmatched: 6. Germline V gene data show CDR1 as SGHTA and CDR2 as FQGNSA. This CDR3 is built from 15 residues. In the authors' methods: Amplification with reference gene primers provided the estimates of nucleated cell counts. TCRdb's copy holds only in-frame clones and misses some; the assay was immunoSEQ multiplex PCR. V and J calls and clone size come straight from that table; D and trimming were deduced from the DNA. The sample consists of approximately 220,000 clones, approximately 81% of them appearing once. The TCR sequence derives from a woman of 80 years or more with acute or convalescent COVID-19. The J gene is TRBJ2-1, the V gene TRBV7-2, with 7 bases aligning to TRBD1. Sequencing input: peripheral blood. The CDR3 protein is CASSLGGQSINEQFF. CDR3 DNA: TGTGCCAGCAGCTTAGGGGGACAGTCAATCAATGAGCAGTTCTTC.